Each of the 23 T cell receptor beta chains below was sequenced from the same sample in a study of CD8+ T cells in alopecia areata. Treatment specified: oral pan-JAK inhibitor, 5-10 mg twice daily. RNA, once extracted, was reverse transcribed into cDNA for use as the sequencing template. Using immunoSEQ multiplex PCR, the repertoire was profiled, and TCRdb retains in-frame clones only, with some absent. The table includes about 200,000 clones, around two fifths detected once. The sequencing used CD4+ T cells sorted from blood, collected at week 34, from a patient treated with tofacitinib. These TCRs come from a human donor with alopecia areata.

The gene calls are TRBV30 and TRBJ1-5; D call uncertain. CDR1 and CDR2 (germline): GTSNPN, SVGIG (reference sequence). This CDR3 is 13 amino acids long. V was cut by 0 bases and J by 6 bases, with 9 bases left in between. The CDR3 coding sequence is TGTGCCTGGAGTGTACAGTTCGGTCAGCCCCAGCATTTT. This encodes CAWSVQFGQPQHF.

This clone was seen repeatedly, ten times or more. The genes are TRBV6-6 and TRBJ1-4, with 8 bases that match TRBD1. This CDR3 region has 15 residues. The ends lost 5 bases at V and 4 bases at J; junction bases unmatched: 6. From germline, CDR1 is MNHNY and CDR2 SVGAGI (reference sequence). The CDR3 region is CASSNLRGLNEKLFF. The CDR3, as DNA: TGTGCCAGCAGTAACCTCAGGGGGCTTAATGAAAAACTGTTTTTT.

This clone was counted a few times. This chain connects TRBV10-3 to TRBJ1-6; D perhaps matches TRBD1 (6 bases). Trimming took off 1 base at V and 4 bases at J, with 11 bases between the two ends. The CDR3 length is 16 residues. Germline V lookup: CDR1 ENHRY, CDR2 SYGVKD. The CDR3 DNA sequence: TGTGCCATCAGTGAGTACAGGGAAGGGTATAATTCACCCCTCCACTTT. It encodes CAISEYREGYNSPLHF.

V usage is TRBV23-1 and J usage is TRBJ2-5; 10 bases fit TRBD1. TRBV23-1 counts as an open reading frame of uncertain function. Trimming took 2 bases from V and 5 from J; bases not matched to a gene: 8. CDR3 length: 16 amino acids. In DNA, the CDR3 is TGCGCCAGCAGTCAAATCGGGACAGGGGATTTGGAGACCCAGTACTTC. This sequence encodes CASSQIGTGDLETQYF.

The CDR3 region is CASSVAGLEGGELFF. Written as DNA, the CDR3 is TGTGCCAGCAGCGTAGCTGGTTTGGAGGGCGGGGAGCTGTTTTTT. The chain couples TRBV9 to TRBJ2-2, with D maybe TRBD2 (6 bases). The CDR3 spans 15 residues. The ends were cut back, 0 bases at V and 7 bases at J, with 13 bases in the middle. Germline-derived CDR1 and CDR2 are SGDLS and YYNGEE.

Only a few counts were recorded for this clone. The CDR3 DNA follows: TGTGCCAGCAGTGCCCTGGGGCAGCTAGGCACAGATACGCAGTATTTT. Translated, it gives CASSALGQLGTDTQYF. The V and J genes are TRBV2 and TRBJ2-3, with TRBD1 as a possible D gene (5 bases). The CDR3 sequence is 16 residues long. Germline CDR1 reads SNHLY; CDR2 reads FYNNEI. V lost 4 bases to trimming and J lost 1 base, with 15 bases between them.

The chain joins TRBV30 to TRBJ1-2; D uncertain. The CDR3 extends over 12 amino acids. V was clipped by 7 bases and J by 4 bases, with 13 bases between them. Germline V gene data show CDR1 as GTSNPN and CDR2 as SVGIG (reference sequence). CDR3 nucleotide sequence: TGTGCCTTGACAACAGACGTCTATGGCTACACCTTC. Translating it yields CALTTDVYGYTF.

The gene calls are TRBV30 and TRBJ2-1; TRBD2 matches at 12 bases. The length of the CDR3 is 13 residues. Trimming at V came to 5 bases and at J to 9 bases, leaving 5 bases not matched to a gene. Germline lookup yields CDR1 GTSNPN and CDR2 SVGIG (reference sequence). The CDR3 nucleotides are TGTGCCTGGCGACTAGCGGGAGTAACTGAGCAGTTCTTC. Translating it yields CAWRLAGVTEQFF.

This clone was seen more than once but under ten times. The CDR3 DNA sequence: TGTGCCAGCAGCAACGGACAGCAAAACATTCAGTACTTC. Its protein is CASSNGQQNIQYF. This sequence joins TRBV7-9 and TRBJ2-4, with D perhaps matching TRBD1 (6 bases). The CDR3 is 13 residues long. Germline CDR1 is SEHNR and CDR2 is FQNEAQ (reference sequence). V shed 5 bases and J shed 5 bases, with 10 bases lying between them.

V gene TRBV14 combines with J gene TRBJ1-1; TRBD1 might be the D (6 bases). The CDR3 totals 14 residues. Trimming removed 1 base from V and 2 bases from J, with 8 bases in between. CDR1 and CDR2 (germline): SGHDN, FVKESK. CDR3 sequence: CASSQAQGNTEAFF. The CDR3 coding sequence is TGTGCCAGCAGCCAAGCACAGGGAAACACTGAAGCTTTCTTT.

The gene calls are TRBV30 and TRBJ1-4, with a possible D match to TRBD1 (6 bases). CDR3 length: 13 amino acids. The V end was cut by 2 bases, the J end by 5 bases, with 9 bases between. Germline V gene lookup returns CDR1 GTSNPN and CDR2 SVGIG (reference sequence). This CDR3 reads CAWSWGQNEKLFF. The CDR3 nucleotides are TGTGCCTGGAGTTGGGGGCAGAATGAAAAACTGTTTTTT.

This clone was seen many times. The CDR3 DNA reads TGTGCCAGCAGCAAAGAAGTACGAGCCTCTGGAAACACCATATATTTT. The encoded protein is CASSKEVRASGNTIYF. The chain combines TRBV21-1 with TRBJ1-3. TRBV21-1 constitutes a pseudogene. The CDR3 length is 16 residues.

This clone showed up just a few times. The V gene is TRBV4-1, the J gene TRBJ1-5; 8 nucleotides align to TRBD1. The trim removed 1 base at V and 7 bases at J, leaving 6 bases unmatched. The CDR3 totals 15 residues. The V gene's germline CDR1 is MGHRA and CDR2 YSYEKL. The chain's CDR3 is CASSQGDRGMQPQHF. CDR3 bases: TGCGCCAGCAGCCAAGGAGACAGGGGTATGCAGCCCCAGCATTTT.

The rearrangement links TRBV30 to TRBJ1-2; D unclear. With 0 bases removed from V and 5 bases from J, the gap between germline ends came to 7 bases. The V gene's germline CDR1 is GTSNPN and CDR2 SVGIG (reference sequence). This CDR3 region has 12 residues. The CDR3 region is CAWSVLGYGYTF. The CDR3, as DNA: TGTGCCTGGAGTGTACTCGGTTATGGCTACACCTTC.

In its sample, this clone was seen once. The genes are TRBV7-2 and TRBJ2-1; 8 nucleotides line up with TRBD2. V shed 5 bases, J shed 9 bases, and the junction held 3 bases outside the gene matches. The CDR3 runs 12 residues. Looked up from germline, CDR1 is SGHTA and CDR2 is FQGNSA. The CDR3 reads CASSPAGGEQFF. The CDR3 nucleotides read TGTGCCAGCAGCCCTGCGGGGGGTGAGCAGTTCTTC.

This clone was recorded many times. The CDR3 spells CASSYPGAGNTIYF. CDR3 sequence (DNA): TGTGCCAGCAGCTACCCAGGTGCTGGAAACACCATATATTTT. The rearrangement joins TRBV9 to TRBJ1-3; no firm D call. The germline V gene encodes CDR1 SGDLS and CDR2 YYNGEE. This CDR3 comprises 14 residues. V lost 4 bases, J lost 2 bases, and 10 bases lay in between.

This clone showed up just a few times. This sequence joins TRBV2 and TRBJ1-2, with TRBD1 matching 8 bases. After removal of 4 bases from V and 6 bases from J, the junction contained 7 bases not matched to a gene. The CDR3 spans 14 residues. The germline V gene encodes CDR1 SNHLY and CDR2 FYNNEI. The CDR3 DNA reads as TGTGCCAGCAGTGGAATGACAGGGGAGAATGGCTACACCTTC. This sequence encodes CASSGMTGENGYTF.

This clone was seen more than once but under ten times. The rearrangement joins TRBV5-1 to TRBJ1-6, with no clear D. The CDR3 has 15 amino acids. With 0 bases removed from V and 6 bases from J, the gap between germline ends came to 10 bases. CDR1 is SGHRS, CDR2 YFSETQ, per germline. The DNA for the CDR3 is TGCGCCAGCAGCTTGGATTCCGGGTTTAATTCACCCCTCCACTTT. Amino acid sequence: CASSLDSGFNSPLHF.

The chain has TRBV7-2 and TRBJ1-5; D unclear. Germline loops: CDR1 SGHTA, CDR2 FQGNSA. CDR3 size: 14 residues. The V end lost 1 base, the J end lost 8 bases, and 12 bases lay between the germline ends. CDR3 nucleotide sequence: TGTGCCAGCAGCTTAGGGTGGTTGTCAGAGCCCCAGCATTTT. Protein: CASSLGWLSEPQHF.

The rearrangement uses TRBV7-9 and TRBJ1-2, with 7 nucleotides matching TRBD1. After removal of 3 bases from V and 4 bases from J, the junction contained 2 bases not matched to a gene. This CDR3 region has 13 residues. Looked up from germline, CDR1 is SEHNR and CDR2 is FQNEAQ (reference sequence). The CDR3 protein is CASSFGQVYGYTF. DNA for the CDR3: TGTGCCAGCAGCTTCGGACAGGTCTATGGCTACACCTTC.

This chain connects TRBV10-3 to TRBJ2-1; D unresolved. The CDR3 sequence is 13 residues long. Germline assignment: CDR1 ENHRY and CDR2 SYGVKD. Trimming cost V 6 bases and J 6 bases, with 12 bases left between them. CDR3 residues: CAIRLNSLNEQFF. The CDR3, as DNA: TGTGCCATCAGACTAAACAGTCTCAATGAGCAGTTCTTC.

The V call is TRBV9, the J call TRBJ1-1; a weak D match, TRBD1 (6 bases). CDR1 SGDLS and CDR2 YYNGEE come from the germline V gene. The CDR3 extends over 16 amino acids. V dropped 2 bases and J dropped 4 bases, with 18 bases sitting between them. CDR3 protein: CASSVRDTRPVTEAFF. CDR3 coding DNA: TGTGCCAGCAGCGTTAGGGACACCCGCCCTGTCACTGAAGCTTTCTTT. Filled out from reference TRBV9 and TRBJ1-1, the complete variable domain reads DSGVTQTPKHLITATGQRVTLRCSPRSGDLSVYWYQQSLDQGLQFLIQYYNGEERAKGNILERFSAQQFPDLHSELNLSSLELGDSALYFCASSVRDTRPVTEAFFGQGTRLTVV.

This clone has only a few counts. The junction departs from the called germline gene at one end, perhaps through a read error. V usage is TRBV7-2 and J usage is TRBJ1-5; tentatively, D is TRBD1 (5 bases). Germline V gene sequence: CDR1 SGHTA, CDR2 FQGNSA. The CDR3 covers 15 residues. The CDR3 DNA follows: TGTGCCAGCAGCCCGTTAGTGGGGGTAAATCCGCCCCAGCATTTT. The encoded protein is CASSPLVGVNPPQHF.